A single sample is the source of the 9 T cell receptor beta chains below, sequenced in a study of response to subunit inactivated influenza vaccine. TCRdb processed the RT-PCR reads anew with MiXCR; each CDR3 protein has one entry. Counted here are roughly 760,000 distinct CDR3 sequences, around 20% occurring once; the ten biggest clones make up 10%. The sample was PBMCs from blood, taken around 5 days after vaccination. The receptors come from a middle-aged man who received an inactivated influenza vaccine.

This clonotype showed up just a few times. The J gene is TRBJ2-7, the V gene TRBV5-1; D is possibly TRBD1 or TRBD2 (5 bases each). The CDR3 is 15 residues long. Trimming pared 8 bases from V and 6 bases from J, leaving 24 bases between. Germline assignment: CDR1 SGHRS and CDR2 YFSETQ. The CDR3 here is CASQEEVTAGSEQYF. The DNA of the CDR3 is TGCGCCAGTCAAGAGGAGGTGACAGCCGGCTCCGAGCAGTACTTC.

This clonotype was counted at least ten times. The chain carries TRBV20-1 and TRBJ2-7; maybe TRBD1 (6 bases). Trimming took 3 bases from V and 2 from J, leaving 14 bases between them. The CDR3 runs 14 residues. Germline V gene data show CDR1 as DFQATT and CDR2 as SNEGSKA (reference sequence). DNA for the CDR3: TGCAGTGCTAGCTACAGGGTACAGCCCTACGAGCAGTACTTC. Translated: CSASYRVQPYEQYF.

This chain connects TRBV20-1 to TRBJ2-5; 15 bases align to TRBD2. V was pared by 2 bases and J by 5 bases, with 24 bases of the junction left unmatched. This CDR3 region has 22 residues. Germline V gives CDR1 DFQATT, CDR2 SNEGSKA (reference sequence). The CDR3 loop reads CSARYTGGRTSGGAPDLETQYF. CDR3 nucleotide sequence: TGCAGTGCTAGATATACAGGGGGCCGGACTAGCGGGGGGGCCCCAGACTTGGAGACCCAGTACTTC.

In this sample, this clonotype turned up a few times. V usage is TRBV12-3 or TRBV12-4 and J usage is TRBJ1-2, with TRBD1 matching 8 bases. The CDR3 is 17 amino acids. V shed 1 base, J shed 3 bases, and the junction held 10 bases outside the gene matches. The CDR3 loop is CASSLGTDRALYYGYTF. The CDR3 DNA reads TGTGCCAGCAGTTTAGGAACGGACAGGGCTTTGTACTATGGCTACACCTTC.

This clonotype was counted only a few times. The gene calls are TRBV11-3 and TRBJ2-5, with 9 bases identical to TRBD1. With V trimmed by 5 bases and J by 4 bases, 5 bases remained unmatched. CDR1 SGHNT and CDR2 YENEEA come from the germline V gene. The CDR3 is 14 residues long. The CDR3, as DNA: TGTGCCAGCAGCCCGGGACAGGGTTCAGAGACCCAGTACTTC. This gives the protein CASSPGQGSETQYF.

The table lists this clonotype with a few counts. The J gene is TRBJ2-1, the V gene TRBV27; D not resolved. The V gene lost 2 bases and the J gene lost 4 bases, with 9 bases spanning the gap. Germline lookup yields CDR1 MNHEY and CDR2 SMNVEV (reference sequence). The CDR3 sequence is 14 residues long. The CDR3 bases are TGTGCCAGCAGTTTAATCGACTCTTACAATGAGCAGTTCTTC. Residues: CASSLIDSYNEQFF.

This clonotype was seen only a few times. This chain uses TRBV15 with TRBJ1-2; 10 nucleotides match TRBD1. Germline V gene sequence: CDR1 LNHNV, CDR2 YYDKDF (reference sequence). The CDR3 contains 17 residues. After removal of 2 bases from V and 3 bases from J, the junction contained 9 bases not matched to a gene. CDR3 DNA: TGTGCCACCAGCAGATCCACCCCGACAGGGGGCGACTATGGCTACACCTTC. Its translation is CATSRSTPTGGDYGYTF.

The genes are TRBV24-1 and TRBJ1-2; D is uncertain. This CDR3 is built from 12 residues. The V gene's germline CDR1 is KGHDR and CDR2 SFDVKD. V gave up 5 bases and J gave up 2 bases, with 5 bases separating them. Written as DNA, the CDR3 is TGTGCCACCAGTGTGCAGAACTATGGCTACACCTTC. Protein: CATSVQNYGYTF.

The chain employs TRBV7-3 and TRBJ2-1; TRBD2 is a possible D gene (5 bases). V gave up 5 bases and J gave up 8 bases, with 16 bases separating them. Germline lookup yields CDR1 SGHTA and CDR2 FQGTGA. The CDR3 consists of 14 residues. The CDR3 loop is CASSVGRTSDEQFF. The CDR3 bases are TGTGCCAGCAGCGTCGGACGGACTTCCGATGAGCAGTTCTTC.